This TCR beta chain originates from a study of cytomegalovirus exposure and HLA in healthy donors. General observations from the study: The study assumed roughly uniform donor sequencing depth for presence/absence analyses. Cytomegalovirus association was listed for under 200 TCR beta chains.

With 60 Vbeta and 13 Jbeta primers, the PCR was carried out. Authors' analysis steps: Some 80 million unique TCR beta chains, about 12 million shared, were counted in a later analysis. Libraries were prepared by immunoSEQ multiplex PCR; TCRdb keeps only in-frame clonotypes and omits some of them. That table furnishes V, J and clone size, whereas the DNA furnished D and trimming. Here the sample spans some 57,000 clones, 50% to 70% being singletons. This clone came up a few times. Its antigen is still unknown. The sample consisted of PBMCs. This receptor was taken from a human donor in good health.

CDR3 DNA sequence: TGTGCCTGGACCAAACCTAGGACAGGGTGGAGAGCTTTCTTT. It specifies CAWTKPRTGWRAFF. V is TRBV30 and J is TRBJ1-1; 8 bases fit TRBD1. V lost 4 bases, J lost 10 bases, and 14 bases stayed unmatched. This CDR3 has 14 amino acids. CDR1 and CDR2 from the germline V gene are GTSNPN and SVGIG (reference sequence).